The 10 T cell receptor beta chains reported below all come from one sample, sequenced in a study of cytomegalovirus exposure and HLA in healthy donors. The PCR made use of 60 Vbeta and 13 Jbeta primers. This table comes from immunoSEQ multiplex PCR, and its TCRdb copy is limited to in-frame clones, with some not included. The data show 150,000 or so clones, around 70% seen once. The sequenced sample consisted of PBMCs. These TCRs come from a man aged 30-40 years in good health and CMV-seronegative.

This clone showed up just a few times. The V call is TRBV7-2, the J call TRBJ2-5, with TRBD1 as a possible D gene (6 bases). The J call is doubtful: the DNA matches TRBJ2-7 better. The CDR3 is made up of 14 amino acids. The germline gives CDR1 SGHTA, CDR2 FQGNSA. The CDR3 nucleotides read TGTGCCAGCAGCTTGCAGGGGCCCCCCTACGAGCAGTACTTC. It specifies CASSLQGPPYEQYF.

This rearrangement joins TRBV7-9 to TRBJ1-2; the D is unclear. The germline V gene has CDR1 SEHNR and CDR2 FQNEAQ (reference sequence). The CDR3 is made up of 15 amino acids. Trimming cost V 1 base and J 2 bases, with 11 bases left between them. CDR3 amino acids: CASSLGAGNNYGYTF. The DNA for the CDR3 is TGTGCCAGCAGCTTAGGGGCGGGAAACAACTATGGCTACACCTTC.

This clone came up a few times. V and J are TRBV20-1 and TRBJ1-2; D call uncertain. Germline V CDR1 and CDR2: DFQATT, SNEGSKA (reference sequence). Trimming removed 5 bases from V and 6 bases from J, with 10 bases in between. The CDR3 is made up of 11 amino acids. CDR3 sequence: CSAFDIDGYTF. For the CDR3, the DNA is TGCAGTGCTTTTGACATTGATGGCTACACCTTC.

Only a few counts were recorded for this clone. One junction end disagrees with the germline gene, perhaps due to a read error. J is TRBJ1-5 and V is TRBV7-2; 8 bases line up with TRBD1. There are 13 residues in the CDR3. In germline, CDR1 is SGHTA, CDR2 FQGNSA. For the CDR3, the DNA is TGTGCCAGCAGCCCGGACAGGGACCAGCCCCAGAATTTT. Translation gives CASSPDRDQPQNF.

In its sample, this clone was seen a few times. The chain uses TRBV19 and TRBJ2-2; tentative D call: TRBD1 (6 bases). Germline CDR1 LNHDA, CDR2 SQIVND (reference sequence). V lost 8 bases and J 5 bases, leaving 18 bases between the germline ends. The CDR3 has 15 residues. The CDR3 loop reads CASRNGQGRTGELFF. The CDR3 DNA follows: TGTGCCAGTCGAAATGGGCAGGGGCGGACCGGGGAGCTGTTTTTT.

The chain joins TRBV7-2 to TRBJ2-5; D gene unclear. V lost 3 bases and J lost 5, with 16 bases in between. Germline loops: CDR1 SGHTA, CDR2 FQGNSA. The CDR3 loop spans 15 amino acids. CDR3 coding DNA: TGTGCCAGCAGCTTTAGTGAGACTCCTAGGGAGACCCAGTACTTC. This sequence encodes CASSFSETPRETQYF.

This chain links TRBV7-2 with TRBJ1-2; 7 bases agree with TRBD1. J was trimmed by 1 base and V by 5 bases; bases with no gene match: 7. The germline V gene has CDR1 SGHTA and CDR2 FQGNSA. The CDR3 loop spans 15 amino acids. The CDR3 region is CASSPWGDSNYGYTF. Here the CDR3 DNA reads TGTGCCAGCAGCCCATGGGGGGACAGTAACTATGGCTACACCTTC.

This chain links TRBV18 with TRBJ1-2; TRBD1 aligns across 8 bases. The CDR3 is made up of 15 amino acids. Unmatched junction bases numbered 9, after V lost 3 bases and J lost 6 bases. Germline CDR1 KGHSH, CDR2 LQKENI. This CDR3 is CASSPGGQDFDGYTF. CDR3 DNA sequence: TGTGCCAGCTCACCGGGGGGACAGGACTTTGATGGCTACACCTTC. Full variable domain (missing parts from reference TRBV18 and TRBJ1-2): NAGVMQNPRHLVRRRGQEARLRCSPMKGHSHVYWYRQLPEEGLKFMVYLQKENIIDESGMPKERFSAEFPKEGPSILRIQQVVRGDSAAYFCASSPGGQDFDGYTFGSGTRLTVV.

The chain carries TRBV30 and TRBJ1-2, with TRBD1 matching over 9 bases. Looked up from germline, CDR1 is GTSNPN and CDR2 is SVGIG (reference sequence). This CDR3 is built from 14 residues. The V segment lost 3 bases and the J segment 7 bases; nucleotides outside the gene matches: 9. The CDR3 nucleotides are TGTGCCTGGAGGGATACAGGGGGCGCGGGTGGCTACACCTTC. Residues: CAWRDTGGAGGYTF.

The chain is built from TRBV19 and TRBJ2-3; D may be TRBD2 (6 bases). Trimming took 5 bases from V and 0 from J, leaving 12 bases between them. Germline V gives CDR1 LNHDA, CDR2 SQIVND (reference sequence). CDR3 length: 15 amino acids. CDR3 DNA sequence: TGTGCCAGTAGTTCGGGACTCTTTAGCACAGATACGCAGTATTTT. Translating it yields CASSSGLFSTDTQYF. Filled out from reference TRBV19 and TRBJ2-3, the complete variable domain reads DGGITQSPKYLFRKEGQNVTLSCEQNLNHDAMYWYRQDPGQGLRLIYYSQIVNDFQKGDIAEGYSVSREKKESFPLTVTSAQKNPTAFYLCASSSGLFSTDTQYFGPGTRLTVL.